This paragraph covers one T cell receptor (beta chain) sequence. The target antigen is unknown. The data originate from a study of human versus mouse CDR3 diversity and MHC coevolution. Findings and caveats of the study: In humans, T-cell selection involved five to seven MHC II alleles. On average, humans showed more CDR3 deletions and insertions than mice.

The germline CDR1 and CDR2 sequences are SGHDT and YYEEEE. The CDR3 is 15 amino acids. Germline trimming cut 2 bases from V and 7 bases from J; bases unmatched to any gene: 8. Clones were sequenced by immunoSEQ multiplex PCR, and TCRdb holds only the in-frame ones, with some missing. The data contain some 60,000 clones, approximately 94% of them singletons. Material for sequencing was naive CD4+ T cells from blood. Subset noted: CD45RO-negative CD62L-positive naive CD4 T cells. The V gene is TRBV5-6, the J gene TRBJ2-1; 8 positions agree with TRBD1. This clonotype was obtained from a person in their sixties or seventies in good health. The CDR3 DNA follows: TGTGCCAGCAGCTTCGTGGACAGGGTCGGAAATGAGCAGTTCTTC. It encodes CASSFVDRVGNEQFF.